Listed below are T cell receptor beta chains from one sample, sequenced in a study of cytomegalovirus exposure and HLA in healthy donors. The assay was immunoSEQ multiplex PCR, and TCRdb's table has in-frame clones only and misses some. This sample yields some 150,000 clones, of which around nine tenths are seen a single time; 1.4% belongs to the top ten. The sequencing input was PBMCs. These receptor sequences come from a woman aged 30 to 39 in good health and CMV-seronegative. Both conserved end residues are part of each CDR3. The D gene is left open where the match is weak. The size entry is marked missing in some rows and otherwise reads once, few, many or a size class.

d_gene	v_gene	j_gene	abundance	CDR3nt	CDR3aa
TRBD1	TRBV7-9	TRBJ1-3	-	TGTGCCAGCAGATTACCAACAGGGGGCGCTGGAAACACCATATATTTT	CASRLPTGGAGNTIYF
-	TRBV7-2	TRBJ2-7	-	TGTGCCAGCAGCTCGGGGACCTACGAGCAGTACTTC	CASSSGTYEQYF
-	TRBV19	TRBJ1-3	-	TGTGCCAGTAGTATCGGTTCTGGCACCATATATTTT	CASSIGSGTIYF
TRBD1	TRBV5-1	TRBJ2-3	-	TGCGCCAGCAGCTCAACCGGGACAGGGGGGTTAGATACGCAGTATTTT	CASSSTGTGGLDTQYF
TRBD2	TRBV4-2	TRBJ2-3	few	TGTGCCAGCAGCCAGGGACTAGCGGGGGGGCCAGGCACAGATACGCAGTATTTT	CASSQGLAGGPGTDTQYF
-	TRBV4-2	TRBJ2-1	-	TGTGCCAGCAGCCAAGGTGCCGCTAGCGCACTCTACAATGAGCAGTTCTTC	CASSQGAASALYNEQFF
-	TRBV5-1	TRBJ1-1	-	TGCGCCAGCAGCTTGACAGGGACTGAAGCTTTCTTT	CASSLTGTEAFF
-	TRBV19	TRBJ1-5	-	TGTGCCAGTAGTATAGGTAACAATCAGCCCCAGCATTTT	CASSIGNNQPQHF
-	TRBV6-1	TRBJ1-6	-	TGTGCCAGCAGTGTCGATCCGAGTTCACCCCTCCACTTT	CASSVDPSSPLHF
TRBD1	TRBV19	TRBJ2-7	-	TGTGCCAGTAGTATCTTCGGGACAGGGACGTACGAGCAGTACTTC	CASSIFGTGTYEQYF
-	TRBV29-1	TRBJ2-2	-	TGCAGCGTTGTCCCTACTAACACCGGGGAGCTGTTTTTT	CSVVPTNTGELFF
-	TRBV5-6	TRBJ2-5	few	TGTGCCAGCAGCTTGTACCGGGGAGAGACCCAGTACTTC	CASSLYRGETQYF
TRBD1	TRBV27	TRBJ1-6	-	TGTGCCAGCAGACCGACAGGGAACTCACCCCTCCACTTT	CASRPTGNSPLHF
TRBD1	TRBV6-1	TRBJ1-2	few	TGTGCCAGCAGTGAATGGGACAGCCACTATGGCTACACCTTC	CASSEWDSHYGYTF
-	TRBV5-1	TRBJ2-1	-	TGCGCCAGCAGCTCCGGGGACTCCTACAATGAGCAGTTCTTC	CASSSGDSYNEQFF
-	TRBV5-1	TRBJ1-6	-	TGCGCCAGCAGCTTGGTTGGACAGACGCTCTCCTATAATTCACCCCTCCACTTT	CASSLVGQTLSYNSPLHF
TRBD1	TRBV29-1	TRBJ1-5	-	TGCAGCGTCGCCCGACAGGGGGGGCCCCAGCATTTT	CSVARQGGPQHF
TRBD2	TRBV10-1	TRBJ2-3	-	TGCGCCAGTCCAGGCCGGGGGGTTCGTACAGATACGCAGTATTTT	CASPGRGVRTDTQYF
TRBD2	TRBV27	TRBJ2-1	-	TGTGCCAGCTCCCCGATAGCGGGGGGTGAGCAGTTCTTC	CASSPIAGGEQFF
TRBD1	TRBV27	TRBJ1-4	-	TGTGCCAGCAGTTTATACCCAGGGACAGGGAGTTCAACTAATGAAAAACTGTTTTTT	CASSLYPGTGSSTNEKLFF
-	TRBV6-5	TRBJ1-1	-	TGTGCCAGCAGTTACTACAGAACCTTGAACACTGAAGCTTTCTTT	CASSYYRTLNTEAFF
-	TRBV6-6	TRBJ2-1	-	TGTGCCAGCAGTTACTCGGGCCAGGTCAATGAGCAGTTCTTC	CASSYSGQVNEQFF
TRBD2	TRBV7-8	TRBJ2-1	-	TGTGCCAGCAGCTCCTGGGGTAGCGGGGGGATAAATGAGCAGTTCTTC	CASSSWGSGGINEQFF
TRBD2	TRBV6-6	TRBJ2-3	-	TGTGCCAGCACTATCAAGCGGGGGATCACAGATACGCAGTATTTT	CASTIKRGITDTQYF
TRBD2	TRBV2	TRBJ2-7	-	TGTGCCAGCAGTATCGTAGCGGGGGGGGCCTACGAGCAGTACTTC	CASSIVAGGAYEQYF
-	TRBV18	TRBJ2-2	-	TGTGCCAGCTCACTCAAACAACACACGAACACCGGGGAGCTGTTTTTT	CASSLKQHTNTGELFF
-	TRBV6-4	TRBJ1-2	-	TGTGCCAGCAGTGAACAGGGTGATCGCGGCTATGGCTACACCTTC	CASSEQGDRGYGYTF
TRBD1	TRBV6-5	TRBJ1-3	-	TGTGCCAGCAGACCACAGGGGGCGAGAAACACCATATATTTT	CASRPQGARNTIYF
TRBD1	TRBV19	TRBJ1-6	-	TGTGCCACCAGGGACAGATATAATTCACCCCTCCACTTT	CATRDRYNSPLHF
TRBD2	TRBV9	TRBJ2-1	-	TGTGCCAGCAGCACTTGGACTAGCGGGGGGGCACGTGAGCAGTTCTTC	CASSTWTSGGAREQFF
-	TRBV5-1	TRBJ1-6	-	TGCGCCAGCAGTGGAACCGGGAGTGAGGGTTCACCCCTCCACTTT	CASSGTGSEGSPLHF
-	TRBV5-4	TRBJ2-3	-	TGTGCCAGCAGCTTGGGAGGCCCAGATACGCAGTATTTT	CASSLGGPDTQYF
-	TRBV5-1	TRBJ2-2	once	TGCGCCAGCAGCTTGTCCCTTAGGGAGCTGTTTTTT	CASSLSLRELFF
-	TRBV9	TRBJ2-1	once	TGTGCCAGCAGCGTAGATCCGGAGGGGGGGCCGCGGAGTGAGCAGTTCTTC	CASSVDPEGGPRSEQFF
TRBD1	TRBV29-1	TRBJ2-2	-	TGCAGCGTCGACAGGGGTTGGGGCGGGGAGCTGTTTTTT	CSVDRGWGGELFF
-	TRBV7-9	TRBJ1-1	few	TGTGCCAGCAGCCTCCAGGGAGGTTTGAACACTGAAGCTTTCTTT	CASSLQGGLNTEAFF
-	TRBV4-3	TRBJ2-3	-	TGCGCCAGCAGCTCGGGGGTCACAGATACGCAGTATTTT	CASSSGVTDTQYF
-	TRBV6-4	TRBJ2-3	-	TGTGCCAGCACCTACCCTGGGGAGGTCAGGGGGACAGATACGCAGTATTTT	CASTYPGEVRGTDTQYF
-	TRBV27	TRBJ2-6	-	TGTGCCAGCAGTTTTGAAGGCAGGGCCGCAGGGGCCAACGTCCTGACTTTC	CASSFEGRAAGANVLTF
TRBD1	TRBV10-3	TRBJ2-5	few	TGTGCCATCAGCAGAGGCGGGGACAGGGGGGGAGAGACCCAGTACTTC	CAISRGGDRGGETQYF
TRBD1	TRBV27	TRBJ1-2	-	TGTGCCAGCAGTTCACTCCAGGGGGCGGAGGGCTACACCTTC	CASSSLQGAEGYTF
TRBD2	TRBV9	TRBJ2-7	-	TGTGCCAGCGCCCGGGGGGCTAGCGGGGGGTACGAGCAGTACTTC	CASARGASGGYEQYF
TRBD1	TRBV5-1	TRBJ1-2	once	TGCGCCAGCAGCTTGGCGGGACAGGGCCTAGACTATGGCTACACCTTC	CASSLAGQGLDYGYTF
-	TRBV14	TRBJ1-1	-	TGTGCCAGCAGCCCCTTAGGGGGGAACACTGAAGCTTTCTTT	CASSPLGGNTEAFF
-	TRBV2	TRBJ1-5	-	TGTGCCAGCAGTGGGGGGCTGAATCAGCCCCAGCATTTT	CASSGGLNQPQHF
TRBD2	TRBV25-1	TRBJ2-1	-	TGTGCCAGCAGTCGAATAGCGGGGGGGCTAGGGAATGAGCAGTTCTTC	CASSRIAGGLGNEQFF
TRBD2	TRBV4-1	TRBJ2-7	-	TGCGCCAGCAGCCAACCTCAAGCGGGGCAGGGCGAGCAGTACTTC	CASSQPQAGQGEQYF
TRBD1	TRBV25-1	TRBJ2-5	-	TGTGCCAGCAGTGAATATGGACAGGGAGGAGAGACCCAGTACTTC	CASSEYGQGGETQYF
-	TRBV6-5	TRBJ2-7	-	TGTGCCAGCAGTTACTCCGCGGGGACCTACGAGCAGTACTTC	CASSYSAGTYEQYF
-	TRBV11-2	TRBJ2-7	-	TGTGCCAGCAGCGGAGGAGGCGAGCAGTACTTC	CASSGGGEQYF
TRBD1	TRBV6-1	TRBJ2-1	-	TGTGCCAGTGCACAGGGGGCAGGGGAGCAGTTCTTC	CASAQGAGEQFF
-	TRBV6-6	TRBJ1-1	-	TGTGCCAGCAGTTACGTCGACAGAGAGCCGGCTTTCTTT	CASSYVDREPAFF
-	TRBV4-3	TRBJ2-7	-	TGCGCCAGCAGCCAAGATCGGGGCTACGAGCAGTACTTC	CASSQDRGYEQYF
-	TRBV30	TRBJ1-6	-	TGTGCCTGGAGTGTGGGCAATTCACCCCTCCACTTT	CAWSVGNSPLHF
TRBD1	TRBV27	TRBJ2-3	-	TGTGCCAGCAGTCCACAGGGGGATACGCAGTATTTT	CASSPQGDTQYF